This passage covers 18 T cell receptor beta chains from one sample sequenced in a study of shared clonotypes between healthy human individuals. Profiled with immunoSEQ multiplex PCR; TCRdb holds only in-frame clones, not every one. The data contain more than 2,000,000 clones, 85% to 95% of them seen just once; the ten biggest clones take up 0.3% to 0.4%. Sequencing used naive CD4+ T cells from PBMCs. This sample's subset: CD45RA+ positively selected. All receptors come from a man aged 18-30 years in good health. Some clones in this sample may be carry-over from other donors' samples.

As for this clone: Other DNA sequences in the sample encode the same CDR3. The V gene is TRBV5-1, the J gene TRBJ2-3; D may match TRBD1 or TRBD2 (5 bases each). Germline V lookup: CDR1 SGHRS, CDR2 YFSETQ. The CDR3 length is 13 residues. V was cut by 4 bases and J by 2 bases, with 8 bases left in between. The CDR3 nucleotides read TGCGCCAGCAGCGGGGGATTCACAGATACGCAGTATTTT. Translation gives CASSGGFTDTQYF.

The CDR3 nucleotides are TGCGCCAGCAGCTCCAGGGTAAGGTCCAGTGGGGCCAACGTCCTGACTTTC. Translated, it gives CASSSRVRSSGANVLTF. This chain uses TRBV5-1 with TRBJ2-6, with TRBD1 as a possible D gene (5 bases). The V gene's germline CDR1 is SGHRS and CDR2 YFSETQ. Between the trimmed V and J ends, which lost 3 bases and 3 bases, there was a span of 16 bases. The CDR3 covers 17 residues.

The J gene is TRBJ2-3, the V gene TRBV9; 16 positions match TRBD2. The ends lost 0 bases at V and 2 bases at J; junction bases unmatched: 6. From germline, CDR1 is SGDLS and CDR2 YYNGEE. There are 19 residues in the CDR3. In nucleotides, the CDR3 is TGTGCCAGCAGCGTAGGCCACGGGACTAGCGGGAGGGCCACAGATACGCAGTATTTT. Residues: CASSVGHGTSGRATDTQYF.

V is TRBV15 and J is TRBJ1-2; the match to TRBD1 covers 7 bases. The junction had 6 bases not matched to a gene; V was cut back by 1 base and J by 4 bases. CDR1 and CDR2 from the germline V gene are LNHNV and YYDKDF (reference sequence). This CDR3 spans 15 amino acids. The DNA for the CDR3 is TGTGCCACCAGCAGAGCGGCAGGGGGTGGCTATGGCTACACCTTC. This codes for CATSRAAGGGYGYTF.

A word on this clone: The same CDR3 is also encoded by other DNA sequences in this sample. The V gene is TRBV5-1, the J gene TRBJ1-5; the D is unclear. The CDR3 totals 14 residues. V dropped 0 bases and J dropped 4 bases, with 8 bases sitting between them. In germline, CDR1 is SGHRS, CDR2 YFSETQ. The CDR3 protein is CASSLGERNQPQHF. For the CDR3, the DNA is TGCGCCAGCAGCTTGGGGGAGAGAAATCAGCCCCAGCATTTT.

The chain uses TRBV6-6 and TRBJ2-7; D unresolved. This CDR3 region has 13 residues. Trimming pared 6 bases from V and 2 bases from J, leaving 11 bases between. CDR1 and CDR2 (germline): MNHNY, SVGAGI (reference sequence). The CDR3 nucleotides read TGTGCCAGCAGCCCTGGATCGCCCTACGAGCAGTACTTC. Translated: CASSPGSPYEQYF.

The chain combines TRBV7-9 with TRBJ1-4, with D perhaps matching TRBD1 (5 bases). From germline, CDR1 is SEHNR and CDR2 FQNEAQ (reference sequence). Trimming took 5 bases from V and 8 from J, leaving 12 bases between them. The CDR3 sequence is 13 residues long. CDR3 coding DNA: TGTGCCAGCAGCCCAACGGGGCGAGAAAAACTGTTTTTT. This translates into CASSPTGREKLFF.

The chain is built from TRBV9 and TRBJ2-2; 11 positions match TRBD2. The CDR3 contains 17 residues. Unmatched junction bases numbered 12, after V lost 4 bases and J lost 7 bases. Germline V gives CDR1 SGDLS, CDR2 YYNGEE. In DNA form, the CDR3 reads TGTGCCAGCAGCCCCAGACGACTAGCGGGAAATGTCGGGGAGCTGTTTTTT. It codes for CASSPRRLAGNVGELFF.

This clone has a handful of counts. The chain carries TRBV5-1 and TRBJ1-1; D is unresolved. The V gene's germline CDR1 is SGHRS and CDR2 YFSETQ. The CDR3 is 13 amino acids. V dropped 0 bases and J dropped 6 bases, with 9 bases sitting between them. CDR3: CASSLDRVSEAFF. CDR3 nucleotides: TGCGCCAGCAGCTTGGATAGGGTCTCTGAAGCTTTCTTT.

Remarks on this clone: The sample holds other DNA sequences that translate to the same CDR3. In DNA form, the CDR3 reads TGTGCCAGCAGTTATTCCCCCGGACAGGGGTCCGAGCAGTACTTC. Translating it yields CASSYSPGQGSEQYF. The V call is TRBV6-6, the J call TRBJ2-7; 9 bases are shared with TRBD1. CDR1 and CDR2 (germline): MNHNY, SVGAGI (reference sequence). The CDR3 contains 15 residues. Trimming at V came to 3 bases and at J to 6 bases, leaving 9 bases not matched to a gene.

The count of this clone is one. The genes are TRBV28 and TRBJ1-4; D unresolved. Germline CDR1 and CDR2: MDHEN and SYDVKM. The CDR3 has 16 amino acids. V was cut by 6 bases and J by 7 bases, with 21 bases left in between. As DNA, the CDR3 is TGTGCCAGCAGACCCCCTCCCCGGCCTACCGTTGAAAAACTGTTTTTT. Translating gives CASRPPPRPTVEKLFF.

This clone was seen only a few times. CDR3 protein: CASSLGLAAQETQYF. The CDR3 region has the DNA TGTGCCAGCAGCTTGGGACTAGCGGCACAAGAGACCCAGTACTTC. V and J are TRBV5-4 and TRBJ2-5, with 9 nucleotides matching TRBD2. CDR1 and CDR2 (germline): SGHNT, YYREEE (reference sequence). CDR3 length: 15 residues. V lost 0 bases, J lost 2 bases, and 2 bases stayed unmatched. Full variable domain (rest looked up from reference TRBV5-4 and TRBJ2-5): ETGVTQSPTHLIKTRGQQVTLRCSSQSGHNTVSWYQQALGQGPQFIFQYYREEENGRGNFPPRFSGLQFPNYSSELNVNALELDDSALYLCASSLGLAAQETQYFGPGTRLLVL.

About this clone: This same CDR3 is encoded by further DNA sequences in the sample. The V call is TRBV29-1, the J call TRBJ2-3; tentatively, D is TRBD1 (6 bases). This CDR3 contains 12 residues. The germline CDR1 and CDR2 sequences are SQVTM and ANQGSEA. Trimming took 6 bases from V and 0 from J, leaving 7 bases between them. This CDR3 is CSVGGSTDTQYF. CDR3 nucleotide sequence: TGCAGCGTAGGGGGAAGCACAGATACGCAGTATTTT.

This rearrangement joins TRBV5-4 to TRBJ2-7, with unresolved D. The length of the CDR3 is 18 residues. V was pared by 6 bases and J by 1 base, with 26 bases between. CDR1 is SGHNT, CDR2 YYREEE, per germline (reference sequence). In DNA, the CDR3 is TGTGCCAGCAACCCACCTAATTTGATACGAAACCCATCCTACGAGCAGTACTTC. This codes for CASNPPNLIRNPSYEQYF. The full variable domain, with the rest looked up from reference TRBV5-4 and TRBJ2-7, is ETGVTQSPTHLIKTRGQQVTLRCSSQSGHNTVSWYQQALGQGPQFIFQYYREEENGRGNFPPRFSGLQFPNYSSELNVNALELDDSALYLCASNPPNLIRNPSYEQYFGPGTRLTVT.

The J gene is TRBJ2-3, the V gene TRBV28; D possibly corresponds to TRBD2 (5 bases). The CDR3 covers 19 residues. V was shortened by 8 bases and J by 1 base, with 28 bases between the two germline ends. Germline loops: CDR1 MDHEN, CDR2 SYDVKM. For the CDR3, the DNA is TGTGCCAGCTACCCCCTTACGCCCAGAGGGCGACGGGGCACAGATACGCAGTATTTT. Protein: CASYPLTPRGRRGTDTQYF.

Details on this clone: This CDR3 is also generated by other DNA sequences in the sample. The V gene is TRBV5-1, the J gene TRBJ2-1; 10 nucleotides align to TRBD2. J gave up 4 bases and V 7 bases, and 8 bases lay outside the gene matches. The germline V gene has CDR1 SGHRS and CDR2 YFSETQ. This CDR3 spans 15 amino acids. The CDR3, as DNA: TGCGCCAGCGGGCCTCTAGCGGGAGCTTACAATGAGCAGTTCTTC. It translates to CASGPLAGAYNEQFF.

V and J are TRBV7-7 and TRBJ2-1; the D call may be TRBD1 or TRBD2 (5 bases each). Trimming stripped 5 bases from V and 9 bases from J, with 17 bases between. Germline CDR1 SSHAT, CDR2 FNYEAQ (reference sequence). There are 14 residues in the CDR3. CDR3 protein: CASSRGLPAGEQFF. CDR3 nucleotides: TGTGCCAGCAGCAGGGGCCTTCCCGCGGGTGAGCAGTTCTTC.

This sequence joins TRBV7-2 and TRBJ2-7; TRBD1 aligns across 7 bases. Germline V gene lookup returns CDR1 SGHTA and CDR2 FQGNSA. There are 15 residues in the CDR3. The trim removed 5 bases at V and 3 bases at J, leaving 10 bases unmatched. CDR3 nucleotides: TGTGCCAGCAGCAAAACCCGGGACAGAGGCTACGAGCAGTACTTC. Protein: CASSKTRDRGYEQYF.